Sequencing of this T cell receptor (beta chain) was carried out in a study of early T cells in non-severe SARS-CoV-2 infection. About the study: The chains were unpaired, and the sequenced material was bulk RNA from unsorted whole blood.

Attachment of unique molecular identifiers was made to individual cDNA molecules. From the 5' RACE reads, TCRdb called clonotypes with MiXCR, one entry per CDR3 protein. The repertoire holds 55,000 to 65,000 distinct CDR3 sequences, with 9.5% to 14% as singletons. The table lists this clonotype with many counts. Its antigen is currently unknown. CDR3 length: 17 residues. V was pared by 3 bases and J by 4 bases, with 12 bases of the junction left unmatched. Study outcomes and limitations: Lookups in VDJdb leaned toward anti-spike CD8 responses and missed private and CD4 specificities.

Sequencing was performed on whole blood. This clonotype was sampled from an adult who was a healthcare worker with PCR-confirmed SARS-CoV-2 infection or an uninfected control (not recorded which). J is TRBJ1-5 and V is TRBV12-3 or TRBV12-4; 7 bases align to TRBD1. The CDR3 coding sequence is TGTGCCAGCAGTTTTACAACAGGGACAGTTTGGAATCAGCCCCAGCATTTT. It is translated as CASSFTTGTVWNQPQHF.